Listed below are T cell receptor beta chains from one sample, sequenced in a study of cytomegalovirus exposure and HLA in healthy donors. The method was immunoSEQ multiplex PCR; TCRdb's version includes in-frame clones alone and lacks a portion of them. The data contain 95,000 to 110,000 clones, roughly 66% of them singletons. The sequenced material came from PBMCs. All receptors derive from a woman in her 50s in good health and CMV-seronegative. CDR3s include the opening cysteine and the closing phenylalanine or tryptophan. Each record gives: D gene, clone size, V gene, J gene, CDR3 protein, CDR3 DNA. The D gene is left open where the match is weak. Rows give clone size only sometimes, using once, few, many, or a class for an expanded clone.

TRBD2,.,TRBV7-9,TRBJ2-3,CASSLKTSGRAEVNF,TGTGCCAGCAGCTTAAAGACTAGCGGGAGGGCCGAAGTGAATTTT
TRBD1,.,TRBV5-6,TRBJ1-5,CASSQGADQPQHF,TGTGCCAGCAGCCAGGGGGCCGATCAGCCCCAGCATTTT
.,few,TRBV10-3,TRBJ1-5,CAISTDGNQPQHF,TGTGCCATCAGTACAGACGGCAATCAGCCCCAGCATTTT
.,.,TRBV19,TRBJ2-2,CASSILSDTGELFF,TGTGCCAGTAGTATTCTCAGCGACACCGGGGAGCTGTTTTTT
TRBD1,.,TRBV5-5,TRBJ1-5,CASSLQGNSNQPQHF,TGTGCCAGCAGTCTACAGGGGAATAGCAATCAGCCCCAGCATTTT
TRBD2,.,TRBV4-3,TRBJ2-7,CASSQGLAGSYEQYF,TGCGCCAGCAGCCAAGGACTAGCGGGGTCCTACGAGCAGTACTTC
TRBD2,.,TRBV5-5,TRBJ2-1,CASSPGGATSYYNEQFF,TGTGCCAGCAGCCCGGGGGGGGCTACCTCCTACTACAATGAGCAGTTCTTC
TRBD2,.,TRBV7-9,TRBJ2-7,CASSLVSLGSGRRNEQYF,TGTGCCAGCAGCTTAGTTAGTTTGGGTAGCGGGAGGAGGAACGAGCAGTACTTC
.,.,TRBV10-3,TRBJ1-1,CAISESQGWTDTEAFF,TGTGCCATCAGTGAGTCGCAGGGGTGGACTGACACTGAAGCTTTCTTT
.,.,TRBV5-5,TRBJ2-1,CASSLEGLYNEQFF,TGTGCCAGCAGCTTGGAGGGGCTTTACAATGAGCAGTTCTTC
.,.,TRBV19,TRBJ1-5,CASSMGLGSVPQPQHF,TGTGCCAGTAGTATGGGGCTCGGGTCAGTCCCTCAGCCCCAGCATTTT
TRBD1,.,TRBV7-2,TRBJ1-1,CASSVQGVRDTEAFF,TGTGCCAGCAGCGTACAGGGGGTGAGGGACACTGAAGCTTTCTTT
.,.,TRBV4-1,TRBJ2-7,CASSRIMDSNYEQYF,TGCGCCAGCAGCCGGATTATGGACTCGAACTACGAGCAGTACTTC
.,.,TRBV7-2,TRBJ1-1,CASSDRLNTEAFF,TGTGCCAGCAGTGACAGGTTGAACACTGAAGCTTTCTTT
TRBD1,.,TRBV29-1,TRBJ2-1,CSADRGRGNEQFF,TGCAGCGCTGACAGGGGGAGAGGGAATGAGCAGTTCTTC
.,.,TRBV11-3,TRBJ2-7,CASSLNYEQYF,TGTGCCAGCAGCCTAAACTACGAGCAGTACTTC
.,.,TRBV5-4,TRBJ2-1,CASSPATNTGFNEQFF,TGTGCCAGCAGTCCAGCGACTAATACAGGGTTCAATGAGCAGTTCTTC
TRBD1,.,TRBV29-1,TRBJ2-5,CSADREETQYF,TGCAGCGCGGACAGGGAAGAGACCCAGTACTTC
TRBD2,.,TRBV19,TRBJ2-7,CASSIFSGRGQYF,TGTGCCAGTAGTATATTTAGCGGGAGAGGACAGTACTTC
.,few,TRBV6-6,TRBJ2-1,CASSEGQSPYNEQFF,TGTGCCAGCAGTGAGGGACAAAGCCCCTACAATGAGCAGTTCTTC
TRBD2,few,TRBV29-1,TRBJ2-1,CSVEVPPSGSGNEQFF,TGCAGCGTTGAAGTCCCCCCTAGCGGGAGCGGGAATGAGCAGTTCTTC
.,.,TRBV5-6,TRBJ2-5,CASSGGETQYF,TGTGCCAGCAGCGGCGGGGAGACCCAGTACTTC
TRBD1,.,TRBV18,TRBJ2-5,CASSPAGTGDQETQYF,TGTGCCAGCTCACCGGCGGGGACAGGGGACCAAGAGACCCAGTACTTC
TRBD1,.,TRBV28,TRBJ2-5,CASSQWDRTQYF,TGTGCCAGCAGTCAATGGGACAGGACCCAGTACTTC
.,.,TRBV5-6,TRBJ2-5,CASSLAVTQYF,TGTGCCAGCAGCTTGGCGGTGACCCAGTACTTC
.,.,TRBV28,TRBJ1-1,CASSLSTETDEAFF,TGTGCCAGCAGTTTATCCACGGAGACAGATGAAGCTTTCTTT
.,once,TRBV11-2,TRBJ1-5,CASSPDRHQPQHF,TGTGCCAGCAGCCCGGACAGACATCAGCCCCAGCATTTT
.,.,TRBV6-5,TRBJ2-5,CASSYSSGRMETQYF,TGTGCCAGCAGTTACTCGAGCGGCAGGATGGAGACCCAGTACTTC
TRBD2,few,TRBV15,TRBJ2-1,CATSTPSGSTQQFF,TGTGCCACCAGCACCCCTAGCGGGAGTACACAGCAGTTCTTC
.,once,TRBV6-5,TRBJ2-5,CASSSSTSRLRETQYF,TGTGCCAGCAGTTCCTCGACTAGTAGACTAAGGGAGACCCAGTACTTC
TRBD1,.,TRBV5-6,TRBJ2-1,CASSFRTGTLSYNEQFF,TGTGCCAGCAGCTTTCGGACAGGAACTCTCTCCTACAATGAGCAGTTCTTC
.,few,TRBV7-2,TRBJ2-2,CASSLVRTATGELFF,TGTGCCAGCAGCTTAGTCAGGACAGCCACCGGGGAGCTGTTTTTT
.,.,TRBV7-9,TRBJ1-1,CASSADWGVPTEAFF,TGTGCCAGCTCCGCGGACTGGGGGGTTCCCACTGAAGCTTTCTTT
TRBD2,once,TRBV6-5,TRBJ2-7,CASSSQGLAGAYEQYF,TGTGCCAGCAGTTCCCAGGGACTAGCGGGGGCCTACGAGCAGTACTTC
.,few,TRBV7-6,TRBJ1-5,CASSFGENQPQHF,TGTGCCAGCAGCTTTGGAGAGAATCAGCCCCAGCATTTT
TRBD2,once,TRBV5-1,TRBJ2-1,CASSFLAGGTYNEQFF,TGCGCCAGCAGCTTCCTAGCGGGAGGGACCTACAATGAGCAGTTCTTC
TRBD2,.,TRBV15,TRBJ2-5,CATSRDLVAGGLKTQYF,TGTGCCACCAGCAGAGATTTAGTAGCGGGAGGATTAAAGACCCAGTACTTC